Listed below are T cell receptor beta chains from one sample, sequenced in a study of T cells in Graves' hyperthyroidism and ophthalmopathy. TCRdb processed the multiplex PCR reads anew with MiXCR; each CDR3 protein has one entry. The data contain about 580,000 distinct CDR3 sequences, 46% of them singletons. The sequenced material came from peripheral blood or thyroid tissue (not recorded which). The receptors were gathered from a woman younger than 30 with Graves' hyperthyroidism. Both conserved end residues are part of each CDR3. The D gene is left open where the match is weak. A row's size may be missing; if present it is once, few, many or a size class.

>many|-|TRBV5-1|TRBJ2-7
TGCGCCAGCAGCTTGGGACAGGTATCGTACGAGCAGTACTTC
CASSLGQVSYEQYF
>-|-|TRBV4-3|TRBJ2-7
TGCGCCAGCAGCCAAGATCGGCTAGGCAAGACATTCTACGAGCAGTACTTC
CASSQDRLGKTFYEQYF
>-|-|TRBV29-1|TRBJ2-1
TGCAGCGTCGACGCCAGTTACAATGAGCAGTTCTTC
CSVDASYNEQFF
>-|-|TRBV7-3|TRBJ1-6
TGTGCCAGCAGCTTTGGCGGGGGCCTCTATAATTCACCCCTCCACTTT
CASSFGGGLYNSPLHF
>-|-|TRBV19|TRBJ2-2
TGTGCCAGTAGTGATAGGGGGGGGAGGGAGCTGTTTTTT
CASSDRGGRELFF
>many|TRBD1|TRBV12-3/TRBV12-4|TRBJ2-7
TGTGCCAGCACCTTGGAAACAGGGGGAAGCGAGCAGTACTTC
CASTLETGGSEQYF
>-|-|TRBV15|TRBJ1-5
TGTGCCACCAGCACGAGAGAGACCCAGCATTTT
CATSTRETQHF
>few|TRBD1|TRBV7-3|TRBJ1-1
TGTGCCAGCAGCCCTAGACAGGGGGAGGAGGCTTTCTTT
CASSPRQGEEAFF
>-|-|TRBV24-1|TRBJ2-5
TGTGCCACCAGTGATCCGGCGGGAACCCAGTACTTC
CATSDPAGTQYF
>many|-|TRBV6-5|TRBJ2-6
TGTGCCAGCACCTCAAAAGGGGGTTATGGGGCCAACGTCCTGACTTTC
CASTSKGGYGANVLTF
>many|-|TRBV20-1|TRBJ1-4
TGCAGTGCTAGAGACCAGAGAAATGAAAAACTGTTTTTT
CSARDQRNEKLFF
>many|-|TRBV7-2|TRBJ1-5
TGTGCCAGCAGCTTATGGGGGAAAAGTACGCAGCCCCAGCATTTT
CASSLWGKSTQPQHF
>few|TRBD1|TRBV11-2|TRBJ1-4
TGTGCCAGCAGCCGCTCCAGGGGGGGGACTAATGAAAAACTGTTTTTT
CASSRSRGGTNEKLFF
>-|-|TRBV12-3/TRBV12-4|TRBJ2-3
TGTGCCAGCAGTTTACTTTTGGGGTCGGGACACTCTTTATCAGATACGCAGTATTTT
CASSLLLGSGHSLSDTQYF
>-|TRBD2|TRBV27|TRBJ2-1
TGTGCCAGCAGTTCTTTACTAGCGGGAGCACGAAATGAGCAGTTCTTC
CASSSLLAGARNEQFF
>many|-|TRBV19|TRBJ1-4
TGTGCCAGTAGTATAGGAGGGGAAAAACTGTTTTTT
CASSIGGEKLFF
>-|-|TRBV6-1|TRBJ1-1
TGTGCCAGCAAGCGGGAAGACAGGAAGGGCACTGAAGCTTTCTTT
CASKREDRKGTEAFF
>-|-|TRBV9|TRBJ2-7
TGTGCCAGCACCCAGACGAGCTCCTACGAGCAGTACTTC
CASTQTSSYEQYF
>-|-|TRBV5-1|TRBJ1-1
TGCGCCAGCAGCTTAGACATTAAGAACACTGAAGCTTTCTTT
CASSLDIKNTEAFF
>-|TRBD1|TRBV20-1|TRBJ2-1
TGCAGTGCAACCGGGACAGGGGGCAGGTCGGGCTACAATGAGCAGTTCTTC
CSATGTGGRSGYNEQFF
>many|-|TRBV7-2|TRBJ2-5
TGTGCCAGCAGCTTAGGACGGCGGGAGACCCAGTACTTC
CASSLGRRETQYF
>-|TRBD1|TRBV2|TRBJ1-1
TGTGCCAGCAGTACCGGACAGGGAGCGCGAACTGAAGCTTTCTTT
CASSTGQGARTEAFF
>-|TRBD2|TRBV29-1|TRBJ2-7
TGCAGCGTCAATGCGGGAGGCTACGAGCAGTACTTC
CSVNAGGYEQYF
>many|-|TRBV6-5|TRBJ1-1
TGTGCCAGCAGTCGACCCAGCGGGGCAGAAGCTTTCTTT
CASSRPSGAEAFF
>many|-|TRBV7-9|TRBJ2-7
TGTGCCAGCAGCTTAGCTACCAACGAGCAGTACTTC
CASSLATNEQYF
>few|-|TRBV2|TRBJ2-3
TGTGCCACTCGGCCAGCGATAAGCACAGATACGCAGTATTTT
CATRPAISTDTQYF
>-|TRBD1|TRBV9|TRBJ2-7
TGTGCCAGCAGCCTCAACCCGGGACAGGGCGAGCAGTACTTC
CASSLNPGQGEQYF
>-|-|TRBV7-6|TRBJ1-1
TGTGCCAGCAGCCCCGGTTACGAGACAGGGAACACTGAAGCTTTCTTT
CASSPGYETGNTEAFF
>many|-|TRBV7-9|TRBJ2-6
TGTGCCAGCAGGCCGACAGTAGCCAACGTCCTGACTTTC
CASRPTVANVLTF
>once|-|TRBV12-3/TRBV12-4|TRBJ1-4
TGTGCCAGCACCACCGGGGGGACGGAAAAACTGTTTTTT
CASTTGGTEKLFF
>few|TRBD1|TRBV5-1|TRBJ2-3
TGCGCCAGCAGCCCCCTGGACAGGGGCACAGATACGCAGTATTTT
CASSPLDRGTDTQYF
>few|TRBD1|TRBV29-1|TRBJ1-4
TGCAGCGTCGTATCACAGGGGGAAAAACTGTTTTTT
CSVVSQGEKLFF
>many|-|TRBV5-1|TRBJ1-1
TGCGCCAGCAGCGGCGGGACACTGAACACTGAAGCTTTCTTT
CASSGGTLNTEAFF
>many|-|TRBV7-9|TRBJ2-1
TGTGCCAGCAGCATACCGGGACAACTCAATGAGCAGTTCTTC
CASSIPGQLNEQFF
>once|TRBD1|TRBV12-3/TRBV12-4|TRBJ1-6
TGTGCCAGCAGTTTGAGACAGGGGTACGGTTCACCCCTCCACTTT
CASSLRQGYGSPLHF
>-|TRBD1|TRBV7-3|TRBJ1-3
TGTGCCAGCAGCGAATCCAGGGGGCCGTTTACAGGGGCCATATATTTT
CASSESRGPFTGAIYF
>once|-|TRBV20-1|TRBJ1-6
TGCAGTGCTAGAGAACAACCAGCGGGTTCACCCCTCCACTTT
CSAREQPAGSPLHF
>many|-|TRBV6-1|TRBJ1-2
TGTGCCAGCAGTGAATGGTTTTCCCAGGGATATGGCTACACCTTC
CASSEWFSQGYGYTF
>-|-|TRBV7-8|TRBJ2-3
TGTGCCAGCAGCCCCGGAGCGCGGGGCACAGATACGCAGTATTTT
CASSPGARGTDTQYF
>few|-|TRBV24-1|TRBJ2-1
TGTGCCACCTCCACTGGGGAGTGGGTAGGTGAGCAGTTCTTC
CATSTGEWVGEQFF
>-|-|TRBV5-4|TRBJ2-5
TGTGCCAGCAGCCTACCGGGACATCTTGAAGAGACCCAGTACTTC
CASSLPGHLEETQYF
>-|TRBD2|TRBV7-9|TRBJ2-1
TGTGCCAGCAGCCCCCTAGCGGGAGGCCCCCCCGAGCAGTTCTTC
CASSPLAGGPPEQFF